This T cell receptor (beta chain) was captured in a study of cytomegalovirus exposure and HLA in healthy donors. The assay was immunoSEQ multiplex PCR, and TCRdb's table has in-frame clones only and misses some. The sample lists about 120,000 clones, around nine tenths seen once, with just under 6.5% in the top ten. The donors were in the approximately 130-subject validation cohort, distinct from the approximately 670-subject first cohort. Study observations and caveats: CMV antigen specificity of a few CMV-associated chains was confirmed in vitro.

Note on this clone: Its target is unknown.

The sequenced material came from PBMCs. This clonotype was sampled from a woman under 30 in good health and CMV-seropositive.

CDR3 in DNA: TGTGCCAGCAGCTCGCAAGGCAGGGGATCCCTATACGAGCAGTACTTC. Its translation: CASSSQGRGSLYEQYF. The V call is TRBV5-4, the J call TRBJ2-7; D possibly corresponds to TRBD1 (6 bases). Trimming removed 3 bases at V and 4 bases at J, with 20 bases between. The CDR3 is 16 residues long. Per germline, CDR1 SGHNT and CDR2 YYREEE (reference sequence).